A single sample gave rise to the 13 T cell receptor beta chains below, sequenced in a study of CD4 T cells in relation to SARS-CoV-2 and coronaviruses. Libraries were prepared by immunoSEQ multiplex PCR; TCRdb keeps only in-frame clonotypes and omits some of them. The table shows more than 20,000 clones, with around 80% occurring only once. Unexposed donor CD4+ T cells date from about 2011-2018, before the COVID-19 pandemic. Isolation of CD4+ T cells took place after about 9 days in culture. These TCRs are of unknown antigen specificity. Input material: CD4+ T cells from PBMCs, cultured in vitro. All receptors derive from a human donor in good health.

This clone was observed a single time. V gene TRBV19 combines with J gene TRBJ1-2; TRBD1 is a possible D gene (6 bases). The V and J ends lost 6 bases and 8 bases respectively, with 19 bases between them. CDR1 and CDR2 from the germline V gene are LNHDA and SQIVND (reference sequence). The CDR3 has 14 amino acids. CDR3 region: CASSRATGTIGYTF. The CDR3 region has the DNA TGTGCCAGTAGCCGGGCTACAGGGACCATAGGCTACACCTTC.

The rearrangement joins TRBV3-1 (or the pseudogene TRBV3-2) to TRBJ2-3, with 11 bases aligning to TRBD2. CDR3 size: 16 residues. The germline CDR1 and CDR2 sequences are LGHDT and YNNKEL (reference sequence). Unmatched junction bases numbered 2, after V lost 1 base and J lost 2 bases. As DNA, the CDR3 is TGTGCCAGCAGCCAAGTAGCGGGAGGGCTCACAGATACGCAGTATTTT. This gives the protein CASSQVAGGLTDTQYF.

The genes are TRBV6-5 and TRBJ2-6; D is uncertain. The V gene's germline CDR1 is MNHEY and CDR2 SVGAGI. V was clipped by 6 bases and J by 6 bases, with 9 bases between them. This CDR3 is 13 amino acids long. The CDR3 protein is CASSLREANVLTF. The CDR3 coding sequence is TGTGCCAGCAGCCTCCGAGAGGCCAACGTCCTGACTTTC.

The chain links TRBV3-1 (or the pseudogene TRBV3-2) to TRBJ2-5; D is unclear. The length of the CDR3 is 13 residues. Looked up from germline, CDR1 is LGHDT and CDR2 is YNNKEL (reference sequence). The germline V and J ends were trimmed by 3 bases and 1 base, with 6 bases remaining between them. CDR3: CASSQTFQETQYF. CDR3 nucleotide sequence: TGTGCCAGCAGCCAGACTTTCCAAGAGACCCAGTACTTC.

The chain links TRBV5-6 to TRBJ2-7; D might be TRBD2 (5 bases). The germline V and J ends were trimmed by 2 bases and 1 base, with 13 bases remaining between them. This CDR3 region has 15 residues. Germline V lookup: CDR1 SGHDT, CDR2 YYEEEE. The CDR3 nucleotides read TGTGCCAGCAGCTTAACTCAGACGGGGTCCTACGAGCAGTACTTC. It translates to CASSLTQTGSYEQYF.

For the CDR3, the DNA is TGTGCCAGCAGCTCGACATACTCAGGGTTTACCGGGGCCAACGTCCTGACTTTC. Encoded protein: CASSSTYSGFTGANVLTF. V and J are TRBV11-2 and TRBJ2-6, with D perhaps TRBD1 (5 bases). This CDR3 comprises 18 residues. V dropped 4 bases and J dropped 4 bases, with 20 bases sitting between them. CDR1 and CDR2 (germline): SGHAT, FQNNGV.

The chain combines TRBV28 with TRBJ1-1; possibly TRBD1 for D (5 bases). Germline V CDR1 and CDR2: MDHEN, SYDVKM. The ends were cut back, 11 bases at V and 8 bases at J, with 15 bases in the middle. The CDR3 totals 11 residues. The DNA of the CDR3 is TGTGCCGGATCCTACCGGGGGGAAGCTTTCTTT. This encodes CAGSYRGEAFF. Full variable domain (rest looked up from reference TRBV28 and TRBJ1-1): DVKVTQSSRYLVKRTGEKVFLECVQDMDHENMFWYRQDPGLGLRLIYFSYDVKMKEKGDIPEGYSVSREKKERFSLILESASTNQTSMYLCAGSYRGEAFFGQGTRLTVV.

This chain connects TRBV2 to TRBJ1-2; D gene ambiguous. V gave up 7 bases and J gave up 3 bases, with 15 bases separating them. The CDR3 sequence is 14 residues long. Germline CDR1 and CDR2: SNHLY and FYNNEI. The CDR3 nucleotides read TGTGCCAGCAAATATACGGGTCGTCACTATGGCTACACCTTC. Translation: CASKYTGRHYGYTF.

This clone was detected only a few times. The V gene is TRBV4-1, the J gene TRBJ1-5; D perhaps matches TRBD1 (5 bases). Germline CDR1 reads MGHRA; CDR2 reads YSYEKL. The CDR3 contains 15 residues. Trimming took off 1 base at V and 11 bases at J, with 18 bases between the two ends. CDR3 in amino acids: CASSQVEGRLATQHF. The CDR3 bases are TGCGCCAGCAGCCAAGTGGAGGGACGGCTCGCGACCCAGCATTTT.

The gene calls are TRBV29-1 and TRBJ2-5; D may correspond to TRBD1 or TRBD2 (6 bases each). Germline CDR1 SQVTM, CDR2 ANQGSEA. This CDR3 comprises 13 residues. Trimming stripped 4 bases from V and 5 bases from J, with 14 bases between. CDR3 bases: TGCAGCGTTGTTTGGGGGGCCCCGGAGACCCAGTACTTC. This translates into CSVVWGAPETQYF.

This clone was seen just once. The chain couples TRBV4-1 to TRBJ1-5, with D unclear. Trimming took 2 bases from V and 2 from J, leaving 4 bases between them. Germline CDR1 MGHRA, CDR2 YSYEKL. The CDR3 extends over 13 amino acids. Here the CDR3 reads CASSQIGNQPQHF. The CDR3 DNA follows: TGCGCCAGCAGCCAAATCGGCAATCAGCCCCAGCATTTT.

The chain joins TRBV25-1 to TRBJ2-2; D is perhaps TRBD1 or TRBD2 (5 bases each). This CDR3 spans 13 amino acids. Looked up from germline, CDR1 is MGHDK and CDR2 is SYGVNS. V lost 3 bases and J lost 6, with 8 bases in between. The CDR3 protein is CASSDRGAGELFF. Written as DNA, the CDR3 is TGTGCCAGCAGTGATAGGGGAGCCGGGGAGCTGTTTTTT. The variable domain in full, with the rest retrieved from reference TRBV25-1 and TRBJ2-2, is EADIYQTPRYLVIGTGKKITLECSQTMGHDKMYWYQQDPGMELHLIHYSYGVNSTEKGDLSSESTVSRIRTEHFPLTLESARPSHTSQYLCASSDRGAGELFFGEGSRLTVL.

The chain combines TRBV7-9 with TRBJ1-1; D gene uncertain. V lost 5 bases and J lost 1, with 14 bases in between. Germline-derived CDR1 and CDR2 are SEHNR and FQNEAQ (reference sequence). CDR3 length equals 15 residues. CDR3 sequence: CASSPNRNANTEAFF. CDR3 coding DNA: TGTGCCAGCAGCCCGAACCGCAACGCGAACACTGAAGCTTTCTTT.